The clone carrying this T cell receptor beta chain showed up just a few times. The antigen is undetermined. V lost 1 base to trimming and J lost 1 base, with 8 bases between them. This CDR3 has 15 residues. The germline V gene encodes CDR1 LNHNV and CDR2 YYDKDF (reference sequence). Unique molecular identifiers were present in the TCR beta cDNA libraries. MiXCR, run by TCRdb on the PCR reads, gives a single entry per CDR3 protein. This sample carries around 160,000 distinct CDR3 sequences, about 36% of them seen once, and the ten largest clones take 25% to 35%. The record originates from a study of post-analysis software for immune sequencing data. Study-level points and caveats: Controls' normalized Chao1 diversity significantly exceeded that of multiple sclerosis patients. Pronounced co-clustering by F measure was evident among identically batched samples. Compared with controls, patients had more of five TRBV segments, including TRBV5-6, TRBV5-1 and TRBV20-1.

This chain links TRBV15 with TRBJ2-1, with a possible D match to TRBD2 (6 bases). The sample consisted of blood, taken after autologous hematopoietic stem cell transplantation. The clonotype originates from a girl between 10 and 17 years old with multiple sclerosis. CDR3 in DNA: TGTGCCACCAGCAGAGGGGCGGGGTCCTACAATGAGCAGTTCTTC. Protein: CATSRGAGSYNEQFF.